Below, one T cell receptor (beta chain) is given with its context. The antigen remains undetermined. This specimen belongs to a study of T cell responses to AZD1222 COVID-19 vaccine. Whole-study context: Investigators merged groups given second doses at roughly 4 or roughly 12 weeks.

Data came from immunoSEQ multiplex PCR; TCRdb stores just in-frame clones and leaves some out. The table shows about 120,000 clones, with around 82% occurring only once. Study-wide findings and caveats: Baseline seropositivity characterized only a handful of AZD1222 recipients. Clonal diversity was possibly underestimated, and white British individuals and females predominated among donors. The study sampled repertoires only after the peak T cell response.

The CDR3 loop spans 13 amino acids. The V end was cut by 2 bases, the J end by 4 bases, with 6 bases between. Looked up from germline, CDR1 is KGHSH and CDR2 is LQKENI. The sequence was collected from an adult in good health. Sequencing used peripheral blood, obtained on day 0 of AZD1222 vaccination. The chain has TRBV18 and TRBJ2-1, with D uncertain. CDR3 DNA: TGTGCCAGCTCACCAGGTTCGTACAATGAGCAGTTCTTC. Its protein is CASSPGSYNEQFF.